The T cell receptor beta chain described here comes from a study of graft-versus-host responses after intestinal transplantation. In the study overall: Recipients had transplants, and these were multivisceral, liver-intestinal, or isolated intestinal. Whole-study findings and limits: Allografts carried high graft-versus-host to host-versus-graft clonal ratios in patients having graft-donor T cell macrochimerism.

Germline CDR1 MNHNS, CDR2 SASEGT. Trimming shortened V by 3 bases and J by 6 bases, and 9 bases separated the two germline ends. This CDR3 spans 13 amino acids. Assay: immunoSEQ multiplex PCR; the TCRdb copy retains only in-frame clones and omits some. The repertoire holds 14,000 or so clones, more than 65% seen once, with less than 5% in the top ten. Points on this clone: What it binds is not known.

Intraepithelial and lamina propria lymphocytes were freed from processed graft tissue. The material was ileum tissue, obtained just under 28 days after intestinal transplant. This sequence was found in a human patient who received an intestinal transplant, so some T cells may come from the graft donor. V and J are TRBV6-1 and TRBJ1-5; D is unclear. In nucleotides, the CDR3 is TGTGCCAGCAGTGACGGGGAGTTTCAGCCCCAGCATTTT. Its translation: CASSDGEFQPQHF.